Following are 21 T cell receptor beta chains from one sample sequenced in a study of spatial heterogeneity in lung cancer. TCRdb processed the 5' RACE reads anew with MiXCR; each CDR3 protein has one entry. The sample lists some 4,700 distinct CDR3 sequences; approximately 4.1% were seen once. The time point denotes: sample taken at primary tumor resection. Points from the study as a whole: Expanded intratumoral alpha and beta TCR counts tracked tumor mutation counts.

Their cognate antigens are unknown. This sample comprised lung tumor tissue, obtained at surgery. These receptor sequences come from a female donor with early-stage non-small cell lung cancer.

This clonotype was seen many times. A read error may account for a junction end that differs from germline. J is TRBJ2-3 and V is TRBV10-3, with a possible D match to TRBD2 (5 bases). This CDR3 has 14 residues. CDR1 is ENHRY and CDR2 is SYGVKD in the germline V gene. CDR3 loop: CVISDGVATDTQYF. CDR3 sequence (DNA): TGTGTCATCAGTGACGGGGTAGCGACCGATACGCAGTATTTT.

In this sample, this clonotype turned up many times. The chain recombines TRBV7-3 with TRBJ2-3; D call uncertain. V was pared by 1 base and J by 4 bases, with 6 bases between. Per the germline V gene, CDR1 is SGHTA and CDR2 is FQGTGA. The CDR3 totals 13 residues. The CDR3 bases are TGTGCCAGCAGCTTAAATCCCTCAGATACGCAGTATTTT. Amino acid sequence: CASSLNPSDTQYF.

Within the sample, this clonotype is medium-sized. V and J are TRBV4-1 and TRBJ2-1; D may be TRBD1 or TRBD2 (5 bases each). This CDR3 is 17 amino acids long. Germline V lookup: CDR1 MGHRA, CDR2 YSYEKL. V lost 4 bases and J 0 bases, leaving 16 bases between the germline ends. The CDR3 loop reads CASSPYGEGSSYNEQFF. The CDR3 coding sequence is TGCGCCAGCAGCCCCTATGGTGAGGGGAGCTCCTACAATGAGCAGTTCTTC.

This clonotype is labeled medium-sized. This chain joins TRBV20-1 and TRBJ2-1, with 10 bases fitting TRBD2. The CDR3 spans 14 residues. J lost 7 bases, V lost 5 bases, and 8 bases had no gene match. Germline V gene sequence: CDR1 DFQATT, CDR2 SNEGSKA (reference sequence). The CDR3, as DNA: TGCAGTGCTTATACTAGCGGGACGGGTAATGAGCAGTTCTTC. Residues: CSAYTSGTGNEQFF.

The chain combines TRBV2 with TRBJ2-7; 14 bases are shared with TRBD2. V shed 3 bases and J 6 bases; nucleotides not matched to a gene: 4. Germline V gene lookup returns CDR1 SNHLY and CDR2 FYNNEI. The CDR3 length is 15 residues. The CDR3 spells CASSEGLAGDSEQYF. The CDR3 coding sequence is TGTGCCAGCAGTGAGGGACTAGCGGGAGACTCCGAGCAGTACTTC.

By share, this clonotype counts as medium-sized. V is TRBV7-9 and J is TRBJ1-5; TRBD1 is a possible D gene (5 bases). This CDR3 has 15 amino acids. The ends were cut back, 3 bases at V and 1 base at J, with 10 bases in the middle. Looked up from germline, CDR1 is SEHNR and CDR2 is FQNEAQ (reference sequence). The DNA for the CDR3 is TGTGCCAGCAGCTTTGCCGGGGGAAGCAATCAGCCCCAGCATTTT. It yields the protein CASSFAGGSNQPQHF.

This clonotype was seen just once. CDR3 sequence (DNA): TGCAGTGCTGAACCCCCGGACAGGGGGTATCAGCCCCAGCATTTT. This translates into CSAEPPDRGYQPQHF. This chain links TRBV20-1 with TRBJ1-5; 10 bases align to TRBD1. Trimming removed 5 bases from V and 5 bases from J; junction bases left unmatched: 9. From germline, CDR1 is DFQATT and CDR2 SNEGSKA (reference sequence). The CDR3 is 15 amino acids.

This clonotype was counted only a few times. Since a much larger clone is just one base distant, this may be a read error. V usage is TRBV2 and J usage is TRBJ1-5; possible D gene TRBD2, 5 bases. The DNA end lines up better with TRBJ2-3; the J call may be wrong. Germline V gene sequence: CDR1 SNHLY, CDR2 FYNNEI. The CDR3 has 15 amino acids. CDR3 region: CASSESRVRGQPQYF. The DNA of the CDR3 is TGTGCCAGCAGTGAAAGTAGGGTTCGGGGTCAGCCCCAGTATTTT.

This clonotype is medium-sized (0.01 to 0.1%). The chain employs TRBV6-2 or TRBV6-3 and TRBJ2-7, with D possibly matching TRBD2 (6 bases). The length of the CDR3 is 16 residues. V lost 2 bases and J 5 bases, leaving 19 bases between the germline ends. Germline CDR1 is MNHEY and CDR2 is SVGEGT. Written as DNA, the CDR3 is TGTGCCAGCAGTTACAGTGCCCAGCGGGTTAGGGACGAGCAGTACTTC. Translating it yields CASSYSAQRVRDEQYF.

This clonotype was detected ten times or more. The J gene is TRBJ1-6, the V gene TRBV7-9, with D unresolved. Germline V CDR1 and CDR2: SEHNR, FQNEAQ (reference sequence). The CDR3 is made up of 15 amino acids. V was shortened by 2 bases and J by 8 bases, with 13 bases between the two germline ends. The CDR3 region has the DNA TGTGCCAGCAGCTTAAGCTATGGCCCGGATTCACCCCTCCACTTT. Amino acid sequence: CASSLSYGPDSPLHF.

In its sample, this clonotype was seen a few times. The V call is TRBV2, the J call TRBJ2-5; possibly TRBD2 for D (6 bases). Germline-derived CDR1 and CDR2 are SNHLY and FYNNEI. V shed 3 bases and J shed 0 bases, with 11 bases lying between them. CDR3 size: 15 residues. In DNA, the CDR3 is TGTGCCAGCAGTGACGACCAGCGGGACCAAGAGACCCAGTACTTC. It translates to CASSDDQRDQETQYF.

This clonotype was picked up many times. The rearrangement uses TRBV7-9 and TRBJ1-5; 10 bases fit TRBD1. V lost 1 base and J lost 5; bases outside the gene matches: 5. The CDR3 consists of 16 residues. Per germline, CDR1 SEHNR and CDR2 FQNEAQ (reference sequence). The CDR3 DNA is TGTGCCAGCAGCTTAGGGTTCGGACAGGGGGATCAGCCCCAGCATTTT. Its translation: CASSLGFGQGDQPQHF.

This clonotype was detected ten times or more. The CDR3 coding sequence is TGTGCCAGCAGCCTACGTGCGGATACGCAGTATTTT. Amino acids: CASSLRADTQYF. V gene TRBV6-6 combines with J gene TRBJ2-3; unclear D gene. V lost 6 bases and J 6 bases, leaving 10 bases between the germline ends. Looked up from germline, CDR1 is MNHNY and CDR2 is SVGAGI (reference sequence). The CDR3 is 12 residues long.

In this sample, this clonotype turned up many times. The CDR3 reads CASSYEVSYNEQFF. The CDR3 DNA reads as TGTGCCAGCAGCTATGAGGTCTCCTACAATGAGCAGTTCTTC. The gene calls are TRBV11-2 and TRBJ2-1, with D unresolved. The V gene lost 4 bases and the J gene lost 0 bases, with 7 bases spanning the gap. This CDR3 comprises 14 residues. Germline CDR1 and CDR2: SGHAT and FQNNGV.

This clonotype was observed many times. The chain carries TRBV19 and TRBJ1-5, with D unresolved. Germline assignment: CDR1 LNHDA and CDR2 SQIVND (reference sequence). V was cut by 4 bases and J by 2 bases, with 9 bases left in between. The CDR3 is 14 residues long. The CDR3 loop reads CASSTIQGNQPQHF. CDR3 bases: TGTGCCAGTAGTACGATCCAGGGCAATCAGCCCCAGCATTTT. Combining the CDR3 with reference TRBV19 and TRBJ1-5 gives the whole variable domain DGGITQSPKYLFRKEGQNVTLSCEQNLNHDAMYWYRQDPGQGLRLIYYSQIVNDFQKGDIAEGYSVSREKKESFPLTVTSAQKNPTAFYLCASSTIQGNQPQHFGDGTRLSIL.

By frequency in the sample, this clonotype is medium-sized. A read error may produce the germline difference seen at one junction end. This sequence joins TRBV7-7 and TRBJ2-1, with 7 nucleotides matching TRBD2. Germline V lookup: CDR1 SSHAT, CDR2 FNYEAQ (reference sequence). This CDR3 has 14 amino acids. The CDR3 protein is CASSTGLSNNEQFF. CDR3 in DNA: TGTGCTAGCAGCACGGGACTATCGAACAATGAGCAGTTCTTC.

This clonotype is medium-sized within its sample. The chain's CDR3 is CASSLGQGSFGANVLTF. The CDR3 nucleotides are TGTGCCAGCAGCTTAGGACAGGGGTCCTTTGGGGCCAACGTCCTGACTTTC. This chain uses TRBV7-2 with TRBJ2-6; 8 bases map to TRBD1. Germline V lookup: CDR1 SGHTA, CDR2 FQGNSA. V lost 1 base and J lost 3; bases outside the gene matches: 5. The CDR3 runs to 17 residues.

This clonotype ranks as medium-sized. This chain connects TRBV12-3 or TRBV12-4 to TRBJ1-3; D is ambiguous. The ends were cut back, 1 base at V and 2 bases at J, with 6 bases in the middle. The CDR3 contains 14 residues. In DNA form, the CDR3 reads TGTGCCAGCAGTTTAGAGAACCCTGGAAACACCATATATTTT. Its protein is CASSLENPGNTIYF.

By proportion, this clonotype is medium-sized. The chain couples TRBV5-1 to TRBJ2-7; TRBD2 is a possible D gene (5 bases). V lost 10 bases and J 3 bases, leaving 20 bases between the germline ends. CDR3 length equals 14 residues. CDR1 SGHRS and CDR2 YFSETQ come from the germline V gene. Written as DNA, the CDR3 is TGCGCCGGACTTGTGTATTCGTACGACTACGAGCAGTACTTC. Its protein is CAGLVYSYDYEQYF.

This clonotype has at least ten counts. This sequence joins TRBV18 and TRBJ2-1; 12 bases agree with TRBD1. Per germline, CDR1 KGHSH and CDR2 LQKENI. The CDR3 has 16 amino acids. With V trimmed by 3 bases and J by 6 bases, 6 bases remained unmatched. CDR3 DNA sequence: TGTGCCAGCTCACCCCAGGGACAGGGGGCAATCAATGAGCAGTTCTTC. Translation gives CASSPQGQGAINEQFF.

This clonotype has at least ten counts. V is TRBV7-9 and J is TRBJ1-5; D might be TRBD1 (6 bases). The CDR3 extends over 16 amino acids. V lost 4 bases, J lost 9 bases, and 22 bases lay in between. The germline CDR1 and CDR2 sequences are SEHNR and FQNEAQ (reference sequence). The CDR3 spells CASSSFSQGASAPQHF. The CDR3 nucleotides read TGTGCCAGCAGCTCATTTTCACAGGGAGCAAGTGCGCCCCAGCATTTT.